A selection of T cell receptor beta chains follows, all from one sample in a study of blood T cell repertoires in COVID-19. Assay used: immunoSEQ multiplex PCR; TCRdb lists only in-frame clones, some missing. The sample holds around 56,000 clones, around 90% seen once. Sequencing was performed on peripheral blood. The receptor set was obtained from a human donor in a cohort sampled during active COVID-19. CDR3s include the opening cysteine and the closing phenylalanine or tryptophan. Each record gives: V gene, clone size, D gene, CDR3 length, J gene, CDR3 DNA, CDR3 protein. A D gene is named only where the DNA matches it firmly. Rows may omit the clone size; those that give it use once, few, many or a size class.

v_call: TRBV12-3/TRBV12-4; clone_size: NA; d_call: NA; cdr3_length: 13; j_call: TRBJ1-1; cdr3_nt: TGTGCCAGCAGTTTACAGTTGAACACTGAAGCTTTCTTT; cdr3_aa: CASSLQLNTEAFF
v_call: TRBV6-5; clone_size: NA; d_call: NA; cdr3_length: 15; j_call: TRBJ2-7; cdr3_nt: TGTGCCAGCAGTTACTCGAACACACGTACCTACGAGCAGTACTTC; cdr3_aa: CASSYSNTRTYEQYF
v_call: TRBV7-9; clone_size: NA; d_call: NA; cdr3_length: 14; j_call: TRBJ1-4; cdr3_nt: TGTGCCAGCAGCTTACAGGGCAGTAATGAAAAACTGTTTTTT; cdr3_aa: CASSLQGSNEKLFF
v_call: TRBV9; clone_size: NA; d_call: TRBD1; cdr3_length: 18; j_call: TRBJ1-6; cdr3_nt: TGTGCCAGCAGCGTAGAAGGAGGACAGGGCGGTCATAATTCACCCCTCCACTTT; cdr3_aa: CASSVEGGQGGHNSPLHF
v_call: TRBV5-1; clone_size: NA; d_call: NA; cdr3_length: 17; j_call: TRBJ1-1; cdr3_nt: TGCGCCAGCAGCTTTCTCGGGGGGTCGTCCCTCCTCACTGAAGCTTTCTTT; cdr3_aa: CASSFLGGSSLLTEAFF
v_call: TRBV7-2; clone_size: NA; d_call: NA; cdr3_length: 15; j_call: TRBJ1-3; cdr3_nt: TGTGCCAGCAGCTTATTTCGTGGGTCGGGTAACACCATATATTTT; cdr3_aa: CASSLFRGSGNTIYF
v_call: TRBV18; clone_size: NA; d_call: TRBD1; cdr3_length: 13; j_call: TRBJ1-2; cdr3_nt: TGTGCCAGCTCAATAGACAGGGACTATGGCTACACCTTC; cdr3_aa: CASSIDRDYGYTF
v_call: TRBV19; clone_size: NA; d_call: NA; cdr3_length: 15; j_call: TRBJ1-1; cdr3_nt: TGTGCCAGTACCCTCCGCACGGTGGGAGGCACTGAAGCTTTCTTT; cdr3_aa: CASTLRTVGGTEAFF
v_call: TRBV18; clone_size: NA; d_call: NA; cdr3_length: 15; j_call: TRBJ2-3; cdr3_nt: TGTGCCAGCTCACCTCAGGGGATTGTCACAGATACGCAGTATTTT; cdr3_aa: CASSPQGIVTDTQYF
v_call: TRBV9; clone_size: NA; d_call: NA; cdr3_length: 13; j_call: TRBJ1-2; cdr3_nt: TGTGCCAGCAGCGTATATGAGGAAACGGGCTACACCTTC; cdr3_aa: CASSVYEETGYTF
v_call: TRBV7-3; clone_size: NA; d_call: TRBD1; cdr3_length: 19; j_call: TRBJ1-6; cdr3_nt: TGTGCCAGCAGCTTAACGGGACAGGGCAGGAGCTCCTATAATTCACCCCTCCACTTT; cdr3_aa: CASSLTGQGRSSYNSPLHF
v_call: TRBV19; clone_size: NA; d_call: NA; cdr3_length: 12; j_call: TRBJ1-2; cdr3_nt: TGTGCCAGTAGTATTTCTATCTATGGCTACACCTTC; cdr3_aa: CASSISIYGYTF
v_call: TRBV9; clone_size: NA; d_call: NA; cdr3_length: 14; j_call: TRBJ1-4; cdr3_nt: TGTGCCAGCAGCGTAGGTCTCTATAATGAAAAACTGTTTTTT; cdr3_aa: CASSVGLYNEKLFF
v_call: TRBV5-1; clone_size: NA; d_call: NA; cdr3_length: 13; j_call: TRBJ2-5; cdr3_nt: TGCGCCAGCAGCTTGGGCGTACAAGAGACCCAGTACTTC; cdr3_aa: CASSLGVQETQYF
v_call: TRBV19; clone_size: NA; d_call: TRBD1; cdr3_length: 14; j_call: TRBJ1-1; cdr3_nt: TGTGCCAGTAGCCTCTGGACAGGGAACACTGAAGCTTTCTTT; cdr3_aa: CASSLWTGNTEAFF
v_call: TRBV5-1; clone_size: NA; d_call: TRBD1; cdr3_length: 17; j_call: TRBJ2-6; cdr3_nt: TGCGCCAGCAGCTTGGCGGGACAGTACTCTGGGGCCAACGTCCTGACTTTC; cdr3_aa: CASSLAGQYSGANVLTF
v_call: TRBV19; clone_size: NA; d_call: NA; cdr3_length: 16; j_call: TRBJ2-1; cdr3_nt: TGTGCCAGTAGTATAGTTGGGGGCCGGTCCTACAATGAGCAGTTCTTC; cdr3_aa: CASSIVGGRSYNEQFF
v_call: TRBV29-1; clone_size: NA; d_call: TRBD2; cdr3_length: 15; j_call: TRBJ2-1; cdr3_nt: TGCAGCGTTGAGGAAGGGACTAGCGACTACAATGAGCAGTTCTTC; cdr3_aa: CSVEEGTSDYNEQFF
v_call: TRBV18; clone_size: NA; d_call: TRBD1; cdr3_length: 13; j_call: TRBJ2-5; cdr3_nt: TGTGCCAGCTCAAAGGGGGCACTAGAGACCCAGTACTTC; cdr3_aa: CASSKGALETQYF
v_call: TRBV2; clone_size: NA; d_call: TRBD1; cdr3_length: 14; j_call: TRBJ2-2; cdr3_nt: TGTGCCAGCAGGGGACAGGCAGACACCGGGGAGCTGTTTTTT; cdr3_aa: CASRGQADTGELFF
v_call: TRBV7-9; clone_size: NA; d_call: TRBD1; cdr3_length: 16; j_call: TRBJ2-1; cdr3_nt: TGTGCCAGCAGCGGGGACAGGGAAAACTCCTACAATGAGCAGTTCTTC; cdr3_aa: CASSGDRENSYNEQFF
v_call: TRBV7-8; clone_size: NA; d_call: NA; cdr3_length: 17; j_call: TRBJ2-5; cdr3_nt: TGTGCCAGCAGCTTACCGGGGACACCAGTCGGAAGGGAGACCCAGTACTTC; cdr3_aa: CASSLPGTPVGRETQYF
v_call: TRBV5-4; clone_size: NA; d_call: TRBD2; cdr3_length: 17; j_call: TRBJ2-1; cdr3_nt: TGTGCCAGCAGCTTGGGACTACTAGCGGGGGGAAACAATGAGCAGTTCTTC; cdr3_aa: CASSLGLLAGGNNEQFF
v_call: TRBV7-9; clone_size: NA; d_call: TRBD1; cdr3_length: 16; j_call: TRBJ2-1; cdr3_nt: TGTGCCAGCAGCTATCCTACAGGGGGCTCCTACAATGAGCAGTTCTTC; cdr3_aa: CASSYPTGGSYNEQFF
v_call: TRBV5-3; clone_size: NA; d_call: NA; cdr3_length: 13; j_call: TRBJ2-5; cdr3_nt: TGTGCCAGAAGCACCGACAGATCGGAGACCCAGTACTTC; cdr3_aa: CARSTDRSETQYF
v_call: TRBV5-6; clone_size: NA; d_call: NA; cdr3_length: 15; j_call: TRBJ2-7; cdr3_nt: TGTGCCAGCAGCCAGGAGCAGGGCAATACCTACGAGCAGTACTTC; cdr3_aa: CASSQEQGNTYEQYF
v_call: TRBV12-3/TRBV12-4; clone_size: NA; d_call: NA; cdr3_length: 13; j_call: TRBJ1-1; cdr3_nt: TGTGCCAGCAGTTTACCAGGGAATACTGAAGCTTTCTTT; cdr3_aa: CASSLPGNTEAFF
v_call: TRBV5-4; clone_size: few; d_call: TRBD2; cdr3_length: 15; j_call: TRBJ2-1; cdr3_nt: TGTGCCAGCAGCTTGCGGGGGGGCTCCTACAATGAGCAGTTCTTC; cdr3_aa: CASSLRGGSYNEQFF
v_call: TRBV5-1; clone_size: NA; d_call: TRBD1; cdr3_length: 18; j_call: TRBJ1-2; cdr3_nt: TGCGCCAGCAGCTTGGCCCACCCCCTGGGACAGGATTTTGATGGCTACACCTTC; cdr3_aa: CASSLAHPLGQDFDGYTF
v_call: TRBV19; clone_size: NA; d_call: NA; cdr3_length: 15; j_call: TRBJ1-3; cdr3_nt: TGTGCCAGTAGTAACTACAGGTCCTCTGGAAACACCATATATTTT; cdr3_aa: CASSNYRSSGNTIYF
v_call: TRBV3-1/TRBV3-2; clone_size: NA; d_call: TRBD1; cdr3_length: 15; j_call: TRBJ1-2; cdr3_nt: TGTGCCAGCAGCCAAGTCACGACAGGGGGCTATGGCTACACCTTC; cdr3_aa: CASSQVTTGGYGYTF
v_call: TRBV4-3; clone_size: NA; d_call: NA; cdr3_length: 13; j_call: TRBJ1-1; cdr3_nt: TGCGCCAGCAGCCCCGGGGGGAGGGGGGCGGCTTTCTTT; cdr3_aa: CASSPGGRGAAFF
v_call: TRBV27; clone_size: NA; d_call: NA; cdr3_length: 14; j_call: TRBJ1-5; cdr3_nt: TGTGCCAGCACACCACGGGATAGCAATCAGCCCCAGCATTTT; cdr3_aa: CASTPRDSNQPQHF
v_call: TRBV4-1; clone_size: NA; d_call: TRBD1; cdr3_length: 14; j_call: TRBJ2-7; cdr3_nt: TGCGCCAGCAGCCGGACAGGGGGCTTCTACGAGCAGTACTTC; cdr3_aa: CASSRTGGFYEQYF
v_call: TRBV7-2; clone_size: NA; d_call: TRBD2; cdr3_length: 19; j_call: TRBJ2-3; cdr3_nt: TGTGCCAGCAGCTTAGACGGGACTAGCGGGTTTGCTTTGGAAGATACGCAGTATTTT; cdr3_aa: CASSLDGTSGFALEDTQYF
v_call: TRBV3-1/TRBV3-2; clone_size: NA; d_call: NA; cdr3_length: 11; j_call: TRBJ2-7; cdr3_nt: TGTGCCAGCAGCCGCGGCTACGAGCAGTACTTC; cdr3_aa: CASSRGYEQYF
v_call: TRBV9; clone_size: few; d_call: NA; cdr3_length: 13; j_call: TRBJ2-7; cdr3_nt: TGTGCCAGCAGCGCGAGACTAGTTAGCGAGCAGTACTTC; cdr3_aa: CASSARLVSEQYF
v_call: TRBV28; clone_size: NA; d_call: NA; cdr3_length: 13; j_call: TRBJ1-2; cdr3_nt: TGTGCCAGCAGCTCGGTCCAACGGTTTGGCTACACCTTC; cdr3_aa: CASSSVQRFGYTF
v_call: TRBV7-2; clone_size: NA; d_call: NA; cdr3_length: 13; j_call: TRBJ2-5; cdr3_nt: TGTGCCAGCAGCTTCGTACAGCAAGAGACCCAGTACTTC; cdr3_aa: CASSFVQQETQYF
v_call: TRBV14; clone_size: NA; d_call: NA; cdr3_length: 13; j_call: TRBJ1-2; cdr3_nt: TGTGCCAGCAGCCAAGATACGCAGTATGGCTACACCTTC; cdr3_aa: CASSQDTQYGYTF
v_call: TRBV30; clone_size: NA; d_call: TRBD1; cdr3_length: 13; j_call: TRBJ1-4; cdr3_nt: TGTGCCTGTGCGACAGGGTGGGAGGAAAAACTGTTTTTT; cdr3_aa: CACATGWEEKLFF
v_call: TRBV2; clone_size: NA; d_call: NA; cdr3_length: 12; j_call: TRBJ2-3; cdr3_nt: TGTGCCAGCAGCCACCCGGGCGGGACGCAGTATTTT; cdr3_aa: CASSHPGGTQYF
v_call: TRBV6-5; clone_size: NA; d_call: NA; cdr3_length: 13; j_call: TRBJ1-2; cdr3_nt: TGTGCCAGCAGAGTACCGACAAATCTCGGCTACACCTTC; cdr3_aa: CASRVPTNLGYTF
v_call: TRBV5-5; clone_size: NA; d_call: NA; cdr3_length: 17; j_call: TRBJ1-6; cdr3_nt: TGTGCCAGCAGCCCCCTCTCCCGGGGGGCTAGTGGTTCACCCCTCCACTTT; cdr3_aa: CASSPLSRGASGSPLHF
v_call: TRBV7-2; clone_size: NA; d_call: NA; cdr3_length: 12; j_call: TRBJ2-7; cdr3_nt: TGTGCCAGCAGCTTAGTTAGCTACGAGCAGTACTTC; cdr3_aa: CASSLVSYEQYF